This TCR beta chain originates from a study of blood T cell repertoires in COVID-19 (dated by TCRdb to about 2020). Describing the broader study: Samples from collaborators originated in the United States, Italy and Spain and spanned both the acute and convalescent phases of COVID-19. Deeply sampled blood TCRbeta repertoires from subjects exposed to, actively infected with, or recovered from COVID-19 were included in the dataset. The prospective study material was composed of cDNA or gDNA derived from T cells, B-cell-depleted T cells, or PBMCs. The sample metadata nearly always contained a de-identified subject ID, COVID-19 status, age in years and sex. The repertoires were released in a freely available public database meant as a resource for research on the immune response to SARS-CoV-2. Where available, HLA class I and class II types were taken from metadata supplied by the sample provider and were not determined by assay-based typing. The samples were drawn from two sources: the first 160 participants of the ongoing ImmuneRACE study, and 1,254 subjects contributed by 6 global collaborators.

TCRbeta CDR3 regions were amplified from genomic DNA by means of the immunoSEQ Assay, a bias-controlled multiplex PCR. In the authors' own workflow: Within the assay, amplification of reference gene primers was used to estimate how many nucleated cells each sample contained. To quantify the absolute abundance of each unique TCRbeta CDR3 rearrangement, sequence reads were collapsed and filtered. For each sample, productive Simpson clonality was calculated by taking the square root of Simpson's diversity index across productive rearrangements. In its TCRdb copy, this immuneACCESS table keeps in-frame sequences only and misses some clones. Where compared with another copy, unresolved V genes explain less than half of these, and the others have no known cause. V and J calls and clone size come straight from that table; D and trimming were deduced from the DNA. The sample contains 200,000 to 250,000 clones, approximately 87% of them found a single time. The ten largest make up 2.2% of the sample.

Points on this clone: Its antigen is unknown. The record has no base qualities; no much larger clone is one base away.

The germline V gene (reference sequence) sets CDR1 to SGHNT and CDR2 to YYREEE. At the junction V is shortened by 0 bases and J by 6 bases; bases outside the gene matches: 7. The CDR3 covers 15 residues, taking in both the cysteine and the phenylalanine. The read is trimmed to its CDR3 DNA, 45 bases read in frame from base 1. Each collaborating institution followed its own protocols to collect whole blood in K2EDTA tubes. Collaborator samples were shipped for TCRbeta analysis as frozen whole blood, isolated PBMCs, or DNA extracted from either sample type. Results and caveats for the whole study, not just this receptor: The quantity of clinical and demographic metadata differed by source and by participant and was supplied without curation.

The specimen sequenced was peripheral blood. This sequence was found in a woman in her 50s with acute or convalescent COVID-19. The chain uses TRBV5-4 and TRBJ2-7; 9 central nucleotides agree with TRBD1. The nucleotides read TGTGCCAGCAGCTTGGTAGGGGACAGGGCTATCGAGCAGTACTTC. Its coded protein is CASSLVGDRAIEQYF.